The rows below give T cell receptor beta chains drawn from one sample of a study of T cell repertoires in cytomegalovirus infection. No antigen is known for these receptors. TCRdb re-derived calls from the reads in MiXCR, one entry per CDR3 protein. The repertoire holds about 120,000 distinct CDR3 sequences, with 30% as singletons. This material consisted of CD8+ T cells from cultured PBMCs, taken from culture after CMV antigen stimulation. The source of these receptors is a human donor in good health (CMV status not recorded). Some clones in this sample may be carry-over from other donors' samples. Each CDR3 is given with its conserved first and last residue. D genes are given only for firm matches. A row's size may be missing; if present it is once, few, many or a size class.

d_call j_call v_call clone_size cdr3_aa cdr3_nt
- TRBJ2-2 TRBV7-6 few CASSLGAGGPPGELFF TGTGCCAGCAGCCTAGGGGCGGGCGGCCCTCCCGGGGAGCTGTTTTTT
TRBD1 TRBJ2-2 TRBV7-9 - CASSSTGAGELFF TGTGCCAGCAGCTCCACAGGGGCCGGGGAGCTGTTTTTT
- TRBJ2-5 TRBV10-2 once CASSGLQGEETQYF TGCGCCAGCAGTGGCCTCCAAGGGGAAGAGACCCAGTACTTC
- TRBJ2-7 TRBV7-9 many CASSRGNGGEQYF TGTGCCAGCAGCCGGGGAAACGGGGGCGAGCAGTACTTC
TRBD1 TRBJ1-6 TRBV27 once CASSLSGGQGSYNSPLHF TGTGCCAGCAGTTTATCTGGGGGACAGGGGTCCTATAATTCACCCCTCCACTTT
TRBD1 TRBJ2-7 TRBV6-5 few CASSYYLGTGREQYF TGTGCCAGCAGTTACTACCTAGGGACAGGGCGCGAGCAGTACTTC
- TRBJ1-5 TRBV6-1 - CASMHISNQPQHF TGTGCCAGCATGCACATTAGCAATCAGCCCCAGCATTTT
- TRBJ2-2 TRBV7-2 many CASGTRSRGWGTNTGELFF TGTGCCAGCGGGACTCGCAGTCGGGGTTGGGGAACGAACACCGGGGAGCTGTTTTTT
TRBD1 TRBJ2-7 TRBV11-2 - CASSLGGTGVYF TGTGCCAGCAGCTTAGGAGGGACAGGGGTATACTTC
- TRBJ2-3 TRBV25-1 few CASSGRGRGGESTDTQYF TGTGCCAGCAGTGGCCGGGGGAGAGGAGGCGAGAGCACAGATACGCAGTATTTT
- TRBJ1-6 TRBV4-1 - CASSHPAGGERSLHF TGCGCCAGCAGCCACCCAGCTGGGGGGGAAAGGTCCCTCCACTTT
TRBD1 TRBJ2-5 TRBV12-3/TRBV12-4 few CASSSLGQGSQETQYF TGTGCCAGCAGTTCCCTGGGACAGGGAAGCCAAGAGACCCAGTACTTC
- TRBJ2-1 TRBV7-6 few CASSPYLSEAGVYNEQFF TGTGCCAGCAGCCCCTACCTATCCGAAGCCGGGGTTTACAATGAGCAGTTCTTC
- TRBJ1-5 TRBV6-5 - CASSFLRGQPQHF TGTGCCAGCAGTTTTCTGCGGGGTCAGCCCCAGCATTTT
TRBD2 TRBJ2-2 TRBV4-1 few CASSPSGLAGVASTGELFF TGCGCCAGCAGCCCCTCGGGACTAGCGGGGGTAGCGAGCACCGGGGAGCTGTTTTTT
TRBD1 TRBJ2-2 TRBV7-2 many CASSLRTGVSGELFF TGTGCCAGCAGCTTAAGGACAGGGGTATCCGGGGAGCTGTTTTTT
- TRBJ1-1 TRBV4-3 few CASSQDGGFGTEAFF TGCGCCAGCAGCCAAGATGGGGGCTTCGGCACTGAAGCTTTCTTT
- TRBJ1-2 TRBV7-9 few CASKPLGSNYGYTF TGTGCCAGCAAACCTCTGGGCTCTAACTATGGCTACACCTTC
TRBD2 TRBJ2-4 TRBV20-1 - CSARDGGRDIQYF TGCAGTGCTAGAGATGGGGGGAGGGACATTCAGTACTTC
- TRBJ2-7 TRBV10-3 many CAISETDSTNYEQYF TGTGCCATCAGTGAGACTGACAGTACAAACTACGAGCAGTACTTC
- TRBJ1-2 TRBV19 - CASSFGGADGYTF TGTGCCAGTAGTTTCGGGGGCGCCGATGGCTACACCTTC
- TRBJ2-2 TRBV4-1 - CASSERQSTGELFF TGCGCCAGCAGCGAAAGACAGAGCACCGGGGAGCTGTTTTTT
TRBD2 TRBJ2-3 TRBV20-1 few CSARAESGALTTDTQYF TGCAGTGCTAGAGCCGAGAGCGGGGCCCTAACCACAGATACGCAGTATTTT
TRBD2 TRBJ2-1 TRBV7-9 few CASSFVSGAWEQFF TGTGCCAGCAGCTTTGTTAGCGGGGCTTGGGAGCAGTTCTTC
TRBD1 TRBJ2-5 TRBV28 medium-sized CASSTIGQGVQETQYF TGTGCCAGCAGCACCATCGGACAGGGGGTTCAAGAGACCCAGTACTTC
TRBD2 TRBJ2-7 TRBV12-3/TRBV12-4 many CASSSGLAGPRYF TGTGCCAGCAGTTCGGGACTAGCGGGCCCGCGGTACTTC